This T cell receptor beta chain comes out of a study of technical replicates of blood from a few donors. Clones were read by immunoSEQ multiplex PCR, and TCRdb kept only the in-frame ones, dropping some. The sample includes 15,000 to 20,000 clones, more than 75% of them seen just once. The CDR3 runs 15 residues. The J segment lost 2 bases and the V segment lost 0 bases, leaving 2 bases of the junction unmatched. CDR1 and CDR2 from the germline V gene are SGHAT and FQNNGV. Material for sequencing was PBMCs. The source is a human donor in good health. The chain uses TRBV11-2 and TRBJ2-7; TRBD2 agrees at 9 bases. CDR3 bases: TGTGCCAGCAGCTTAGATCCTAGCGGGGCCTACGAGCAGTACTTC. Amino acid sequence: CASSLDPSGAYEQYF.